The 22 T cell receptor beta chains below all came from one sample that was sequenced in a study of T cells in Graves' hyperthyroidism and ophthalmopathy. Amplification yielded TCR beta CDR3 regions, with RNA transcripts as the source. First-round RT-PCR with HTBI primers amplified the TCR CDR3 region. TCRdb ran MiXCR on the multiplex PCR reads and lists one entry per CDR3 protein. The repertoire holds around 300,000 distinct CDR3 sequences, roughly 20% seen once, with under 65% in the top ten. Sequenced material: blood. These receptors were collected from a man aged 30 to 45 with Graves' ophthalmopathy.

This chain links TRBV6-1 with TRBJ2-7; either TRBD1 or TRBD2 may fit D (7 bases each). The CDR3 length is 15 residues. Germline assignment: CDR1 MNHNS and CDR2 SASEGT. The V end lost 7 bases, the J end lost 4 bases, and 20 bases lay between the germline ends. The DNA for the CDR3 is TGTGCCAGCACCCCAGGGGGGGGCGCCCGATACGAGCAGTACTTC. This encodes CASTPGGGARYEQYF.

This sequence joins TRBV24-1 and TRBJ2-2; no clear D gene. Germline CDR1 and CDR2: KGHDR and SFDVKD. The CDR3 has 15 amino acids. V lost 6 bases, J lost 4 bases, and 14 bases lay in between. The CDR3 nucleotides are TGTGCCACCAGTTCCCCCGAAGAACCCACCGGGGAGCTGTTTTTT. Its translation is CATSSPEEPTGELFF.

This clonotype was picked up a small number of times. The V gene is TRBV19, the J gene TRBJ2-2; D unclear. Per the germline V gene, CDR1 is LNHDA and CDR2 is SQIVND (reference sequence). The CDR3 runs 14 residues. The V end lost 2 bases, the J end lost 4 bases, and 8 bases lay between the germline ends. The CDR3 here is CASSIRAGTGELFF. CDR3 coding DNA: TGTGCCAGTAGTATAAGGGCTGGCACCGGGGAGCTGTTTTTT.

The chain joins TRBV11-2 to TRBJ2-7; no clear D gene. The V gene lost 1 base and the J gene lost 3 bases, with 13 bases spanning the gap. Germline CDR1 reads SGHAT; CDR2 reads FQNNGV. The CDR3 has 15 amino acids. For the CDR3, the DNA is TGTGCCAGCAGCTTAGGTCACTACTACTACTACGAGCAGTACTTC. It specifies CASSLGHYYYYEQYF.

The chain couples TRBV6-1 to TRBJ2-1; unclear D gene. The ends were cut back, 5 bases at V and 0 bases at J, with 11 bases in the middle. The CDR3 has 15 amino acids. Germline V lookup: CDR1 MNHNS, CDR2 SASEGT. CDR3 in DNA: TGTGCCAGCAGTACCTTGTCAAGCTCCTACAATGAGCAGTTCTTC. It translates to CASSTLSSSYNEQFF.

The chain employs TRBV6-2 or TRBV6-3 and TRBJ1-2; 7 nucleotides align to TRBD1. Germline V gene sequence: CDR1 MNHEY, CDR2 SVGEGT. The V and J ends lost 7 bases and 2 bases, in that order; junction bases with no gene match: 4. The CDR3 consists of 13 residues. CDR3: CASTEDRNYGYTF. DNA for the CDR3: TGTGCCAGCACCGAGGACAGGAACTATGGCTACACCTTC.

This clonotype came up many times. This chain connects TRBV11-2 to TRBJ2-5, with D possibly being TRBD2 (5 bases). Trimming took 5 bases from V and 7 from J, leaving 17 bases between them. Germline V CDR1 and CDR2: SGHAT, FQNNGV. The CDR3 is 14 residues long. The CDR3 is CASSLTDSGGTQYF. The CDR3 nucleotides are TGTGCCAGCAGCCTCACGGACTCGGGCGGGACCCAGTACTTC. The full variable domain, in which reference TRBV11-2 and TRBJ2-5 provide the parts outside the CDR3, is EAGVAQSPRYKIIEKRQSVAFWCNPISGHATLYWYQQILGQGPKLLIQFQNNGVVDDSQLPKDRFSAERLKGVDSTLKIQPAKLEDSAVYLCASSLTDSGGTQYFGPGTRLLVL.

Many counts were recorded for this clonotype. The chain combines TRBV11-2 with TRBJ1-1; TRBD1 might be the D (5 bases). The CDR3 covers 13 residues. Trimming removed 1 base at V and 4 bases at J, with 7 bases between. Germline V CDR1 and CDR2: SGHAT, FQNNGV. This chain's CDR3 is CASSLAGPTEAFF. DNA of the CDR3: TGTGCCAGCAGCTTAGCAGGGCCCACTGAAGCTTTCTTT. The whole variable domain, filled in from reference TRBV11-2 and TRBJ1-1, reads EAGVAQSPRYKIIEKRQSVAFWCNPISGHATLYWYQQILGQGPKLLIQFQNNGVVDDSQLPKDRFSAERLKGVDSTLKIQPAKLEDSAVYLCASSLAGPTEAFFGQGTRLTVV.

This clonotype was picked up a small number of times. The CDR3: CASSPTTPGTSGRGEQYF. The CDR3 coding sequence is TGTGCCAGCAGCCCAACCACCCCCGGGACTAGCGGGAGGGGTGAGCAGTACTTC. The chain couples TRBV9 to TRBJ2-7; 16 nucleotides align to TRBD2. CDR3 length equals 18 residues. Germline V CDR1 and CDR2: SGDLS, YYNGEE. The V and J ends lost 4 bases and 7 bases, in that order; junction bases with no gene match: 14.

The V gene is TRBV19, the J gene TRBJ2-1; 12 bases line up with TRBD2. The CDR3 loop spans 15 amino acids. CDR1 is LNHDA and CDR2 is SQIVND in the germline V gene (reference sequence). Trimming removed 3 bases from V and 4 bases from J; junction bases left unmatched: 1. The CDR3 nucleotides are TGTGCCAGTAGTATGGGGACTAGCGGGTACAATGAGCAGTTCTTC. Translated, it gives CASSMGTSGYNEQFF.

The gene calls are TRBV28 and TRBJ1-6; 7 nucleotides agree with TRBD1. CDR1 and CDR2 from the germline V gene are MDHEN and SYDVKM. With V trimmed by 9 bases and J by 10 bases, 6 bases remained unmatched. The CDR3 extends over 12 amino acids. The CDR3 nucleotides read TGTGCCAGTACAGGGGTCGGATCACCCCTCCACTTT. Residues: CASTGVGSPLHF.

This clonotype was counted many times. The genes are TRBV11-3 and TRBJ1-1; no definite D call. Deletions cut 0 bases from V and 4 bases from J, with 9 bases between. CDR1 is SGHNT and CDR2 is YENEEA in the germline V gene. The length of the CDR3 is 14 residues. The CDR3 nucleotides are TGTGCCAGCAGCTTAGACGGCCTAAGCACTGAAGCTTTCTTT. It translates to CASSLDGLSTEAFF.

The table lists this clonotype with a count of one. A much larger clone sits a single nucleotide away, making a read error possible. V and J are TRBV20-1 and TRBJ2-1; 9 bases are a match to TRBD2. The CDR3 contains 14 residues. Trimming removed 6 bases from V and 9 bases from J; junction bases left unmatched: 12. Germline-derived CDR1 and CDR2 are DFQATT and SNEGSKA (reference sequence). The CDR3 coding sequence is TGCAGTGCCCCGGGACTAGCAGTAATTGGTGAGCAGTTCTTC. It yields the protein CSAPGLAVIGEQFF.

This clonotype was recorded at least ten times. The rearrangement uses TRBV28 and TRBJ1-4, with D unclear. Trimming pared 6 bases from V and 7 bases from J, leaving 15 bases between. The CDR3 is 14 amino acids. Germline values: CDR1 MDHEN, CDR2 SYDVKM. The CDR3 nucleotides read TGTGCCAGCAGCAAGTTCGGTGGTCTTGAAAAACTGTTTTTT. It encodes CASSKFGGLEKLFF.

This clonotype was recorded a few times. The V call is TRBV11-2, the J call TRBJ2-7; D is unclear. Deletions cut 4 bases from V and 3 bases from J, with 10 bases between. In germline, CDR1 is SGHAT, CDR2 FQNNGV. CDR3 length: 13 amino acids. The CDR3 here is CASSSPLRYEQYF. The DNA of the CDR3 is TGTGCCAGCAGCTCCCCCCTCCGCTACGAGCAGTACTTC.

This clonotype came up a few times. CDR3 residues: CAWGPEGSYNEQFF. The CDR3 DNA sequence: TGTGCCTGGGGGCCCGAGGGCTCCTACAATGAGCAGTTCTTC. This chain uses TRBV30 with TRBJ2-1; D is possibly TRBD2 (5 bases). The V and J ends lost 5 bases and 0 bases respectively, with 11 bases between them. The CDR3 runs to 14 residues. The V gene's germline CDR1 is GTSNPN and CDR2 SVGIG (reference sequence).

This clonotype was seen more than once but under ten times. The rearrangement joins TRBV7-2 to TRBJ2-3, with 8 nucleotides matching TRBD2. The V and J ends lost 2 bases and 6 bases, in that order; junction bases with no gene match: 10. From germline, CDR1 is SGHTA and CDR2 FQGNSA. The CDR3 is 16 residues long. CDR3 in amino acids: CASSLKRAGVYDTQYF. CDR3 bases: TGTGCCAGCAGCTTAAAACGAGCGGGAGTATATGATACGCAGTATTTT. Full variable domain (missing parts from reference TRBV7-2 and TRBJ2-3): GAGVSQSPSNKVTEKGKDVELRCDPISGHTALYWYRQSLGQGLEFLIYFQGNSAPDKSGLPSDRFSAERTGGSVSTLTIQRTQQEDSAVYLCASSLKRAGVYDTQYFGPGTRLTVL.

This clonotype was observed a few times. The V call is TRBV29-1, the J call TRBJ2-1; tentative D call: TRBD2 (5 bases). Per germline, CDR1 SQVTM and CDR2 ANQGSEA. The CDR3 length is 14 residues. V lost 4 bases and J lost 6, with 16 bases in between. The CDR3 here is CSVVLTSLGNEQFF. CDR3 bases: TGCAGCGTTGTCTTAACTAGTTTGGGCAATGAGCAGTTCTTC.

This clonotype was recorded once. The chain joins TRBV12-3 or TRBV12-4 to TRBJ2-5; D unclear. V dropped 3 bases and J dropped 1 base, with 15 bases sitting between them. The CDR3 runs 16 residues. Here the CDR3 reads CASSFRASGSQETQYF. CDR3 coding DNA: TGTGCCAGCAGTTTCCGGGCCTCAGGAAGCCAAGAGACCCAGTACTTC.

This clonotype was detected a few times. The rearrangement uses TRBV2 and TRBJ1-5; D unresolved. The CDR3 loop spans 13 amino acids. V shed 2 bases and J shed 11 bases, with 13 bases lying between them. CDR1 is SNHLY, CDR2 FYNNEI, per germline. The CDR3 DNA follows: TGTGCCAGCAGTGAAACCCCCGACATTTCCCAGCATTTT. Its translation: CASSETPDISQHF.

In its sample, this clonotype was seen a few times. This chain links TRBV20-1 with TRBJ2-7; TRBD2 matches at 9 bases. The CDR3 sequence is 13 residues long. Losses at the gene ends were 3 bases for V and 2 bases for J; bases not matched to a gene: 2. Germline CDR1 reads DFQATT; CDR2 reads SNEGSKA (reference sequence). CDR3 coding DNA: TGCAGTGCTAGGGGGACTAGCACCTACGAGCAGTACTTC. Amino acid sequence: CSARGTSTYEQYF.

The chain joins TRBV24-1 to TRBJ1-4; D is unclear. V gave up 4 bases and J gave up 0 bases, with 8 bases separating them. This CDR3 comprises 15 residues. CDR1 and CDR2 from the germline V gene are KGHDR and SFDVKD. In nucleotides, the CDR3 is TGTGCCACCAGTGAGCCGACGGCAACTAATGAAAAACTGTTTTTT. Amino acids: CATSEPTATNEKLFF.